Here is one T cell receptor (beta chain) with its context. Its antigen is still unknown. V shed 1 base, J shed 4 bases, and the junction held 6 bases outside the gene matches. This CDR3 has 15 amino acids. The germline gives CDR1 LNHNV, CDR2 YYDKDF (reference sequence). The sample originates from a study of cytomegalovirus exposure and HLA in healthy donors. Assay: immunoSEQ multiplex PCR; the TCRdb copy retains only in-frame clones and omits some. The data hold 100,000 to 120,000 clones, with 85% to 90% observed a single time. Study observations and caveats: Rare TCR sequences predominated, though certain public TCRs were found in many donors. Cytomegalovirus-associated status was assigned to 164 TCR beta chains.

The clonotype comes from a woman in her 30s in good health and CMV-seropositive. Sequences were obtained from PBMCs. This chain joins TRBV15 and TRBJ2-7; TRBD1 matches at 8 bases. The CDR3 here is CATSRARTGSYEQYF. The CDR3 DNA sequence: TGTGCCACCAGCAGAGCTCGGACAGGGAGTTACGAGCAGTACTTC. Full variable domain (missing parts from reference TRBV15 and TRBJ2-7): DAMVIQNPRYQVTQFGKPVTLSCSQTLNHNVMYWYQQKSSQAPKLLFHYYDKDFNNEADTPDNFQSRRPNTSFCFLDIRSPGLGDTAMYLCATSRARTGSYEQYFGPGTRLTVT.